A selection of T cell receptor beta chains follows, all from one sample in a study of graft-versus-host responses after intestinal transplantation. No cognate antigen is known for these TCRs. Here immunoSEQ multiplex PCR was the method, and the copy in TCRdb shows in-frame clones only, minus some. The sample yields tens of thousands of clones, 90% to 95% seen once. Sequencing was performed on unstimulated CD8+ T cells sorted from spleen or lymph node cells, taken before intestinal transplant. The receptor set was obtained from a human donor who received an intestinal transplant. Each CDR3 is given with its conserved first and last residue. The D gene is left open where the match is weak. Clone sizes are given selectively: once, few, many, or a class where the clone is expanded.

D gene: TRBD2; V gene: TRBV7-3; J gene: TRBJ2-3; clone size: .; CDR3 DNA: TGTGCCAGCAGCCCTAGCGGCGGCACAGATACGCAGTATTTT; CDR3 protein: CASSPSGGTDTQYF
D gene: .; V gene: TRBV7-8; J gene: TRBJ1-5; clone size: .; CDR3 DNA: TGTGCCAGCAGCCCTGGGGGGGTGGGAGACAATCAGCCCCAGCATTTT; CDR3 protein: CASSPGGVGDNQPQHF
D gene: .; V gene: TRBV5-1; J gene: TRBJ1-1; clone size: .; CDR3 DNA: TGCGCCAGCAGCTTGTCCATGGGACACTTGAACACTGAAGCTTTCTTT; CDR3 protein: CASSLSMGHLNTEAFF
D gene: TRBD2; V gene: TRBV6-5; J gene: TRBJ2-1; clone size: .; CDR3 DNA: TGTGCCAGCAGTTACTATAGCGGGAGTGGCGATGAGCAGTTCTTC; CDR3 protein: CASSYYSGSGDEQFF
D gene: .; V gene: TRBV5-1; J gene: TRBJ2-5; clone size: .; CDR3 DNA: TGCGCCAGCAGCTTGGGGGCAGGGCAAGAGACCCAGTACTTC; CDR3 protein: CASSLGAGQETQYF
D gene: TRBD2; V gene: TRBV2; J gene: TRBJ2-1; clone size: .; CDR3 DNA: TGTGCCAGCAGTGCCATAGCGGGGCTGATCAATGAGCAGTTCTTC; CDR3 protein: CASSAIAGLINEQFF
D gene: .; V gene: TRBV15; J gene: TRBJ2-1; clone size: .; CDR3 DNA: TGTGCCACCAGCAGAGATGGAGGCTACAATGAGCAGTTCTTC; CDR3 protein: CATSRDGGYNEQFF
D gene: .; V gene: TRBV13; J gene: TRBJ1-6; clone size: .; CDR3 DNA: TGTGCCAGCAGTTTGGACTCTTCACCCCTCCACTTT; CDR3 protein: CASSLDSSPLHF
D gene: TRBD2; V gene: TRBV7-8; J gene: TRBJ2-2; clone size: .; CDR3 DNA: TGTGCCAGCAGCCCCCTAGCGGAGAACACCGGGGAGCTGTTTTTT; CDR3 protein: CASSPLAENTGELFF
D gene: .; V gene: TRBV7-6; J gene: TRBJ1-1; clone size: .; CDR3 DNA: TGTGCCAGCAGCAGCGGGCCCCATGGGAACACTGAAGCTTTCTTT; CDR3 protein: CASSSGPHGNTEAFF
D gene: TRBD2; V gene: TRBV19; J gene: TRBJ2-7; clone size: .; CDR3 DNA: TGTGCCAGTAGTCCAGCTAGCGGGAGTTACGAGCAGTACTTC; CDR3 protein: CASSPASGSYEQYF
D gene: .; V gene: TRBV7-2; J gene: TRBJ2-7; clone size: once; CDR3 DNA: TGTGCCAGCAGCTTGAGTGCGTACGACATCTACGAGCAGTACTTC; CDR3 protein: CASSLSAYDIYEQYF
D gene: TRBD1; V gene: TRBV7-2; J gene: TRBJ2-2; clone size: .; CDR3 DNA: TGTGCCAGCACTAAACAGGGGCCCAACACCGGGGAGCTGTTTTTT; CDR3 protein: CASTKQGPNTGELFF
D gene: TRBD2; V gene: TRBV6-4; J gene: TRBJ2-7; clone size: .; CDR3 DNA: TGTGCCAGCAGTCCCGCTAGCGGGGGTTACGAGCAGTACTTC; CDR3 protein: CASSPASGGYEQYF
D gene: .; V gene: TRBV5-5; J gene: TRBJ1-3; clone size: .; CDR3 DNA: TGTGCCAGCAGCTTGACGGCTTTCCAGGGGACGTTCACAGACACCATATATTTT; CDR3 protein: CASSLTAFQGTFTDTIYF
D gene: TRBD1; V gene: TRBV6-1; J gene: TRBJ2-3; clone size: once; CDR3 DNA: TGTGCCAGCAGTGAACCGGGGCAGGGGGCAGATACGCAGTATTTT; CDR3 protein: CASSEPGQGADTQYF
D gene: TRBD2; V gene: TRBV7-6; J gene: TRBJ2-1; clone size: medium-sized; CDR3 DNA: TGTGCCAGCAGCCGAGGTACGGTAGCGGGATACAATGAGCAGTTCTTC; CDR3 protein: CASSRGTVAGYNEQFF
D gene: TRBD2; V gene: TRBV11-2; J gene: TRBJ2-5; clone size: .; CDR3 DNA: TGTGCCAGCAGCTTAGGGGCCTTGACTAGCGGGTTCCAAGAGACCCAGTACTTC; CDR3 protein: CASSLGALTSGFQETQYF
D gene: .; V gene: TRBV19; J gene: TRBJ2-3; clone size: .; CDR3 DNA: TGTGCCAGTAGAACCCACAGGGAGACAGATACGCAGTATTTT; CDR3 protein: CASRTHRETDTQYF
D gene: .; V gene: TRBV7-2; J gene: TRBJ2-3; clone size: .; CDR3 DNA: TGTGCCAGCAGCTTAGCGCCGGGTCGGGGAGATACGCAGTATTTT; CDR3 protein: CASSLAPGRGDTQYF
D gene: .; V gene: TRBV2; J gene: TRBJ2-7; clone size: .; CDR3 DNA: TGTGCCAGCAAAGGGACACCTACTTACTACGAGCAGTACTTC; CDR3 protein: CASKGTPTYYEQYF
D gene: TRBD2; V gene: TRBV19; J gene: TRBJ2-1; clone size: once; CDR3 DNA: TGTGCCAGTAGTCTAAGACCGGGACTAGTCGACAATGAGCAGTTCTTC; CDR3 protein: CASSLRPGLVDNEQFF
D gene: TRBD2; V gene: TRBV2; J gene: TRBJ2-3; clone size: .; CDR3 DNA: TGTGCCAGCAGTCTAGCGGAGGGAGGTGGAGATACGCAGTATTTT; CDR3 protein: CASSLAEGGGDTQYF
D gene: .; V gene: TRBV9; J gene: TRBJ2-5; clone size: .; CDR3 DNA: TGTGCCAGCAGCGTACGGGCTAGCGACCACCAAGAGACCCAGTACTTC; CDR3 protein: CASSVRASDHQETQYF
D gene: TRBD2; V gene: TRBV2; J gene: TRBJ2-1; clone size: .; CDR3 DNA: TGTGCCAGCAACATAGCGGGAGGGAAAACCTACAATGAGCAGTTCTTC; CDR3 protein: CASNIAGGKTYNEQFF
D gene: TRBD1; V gene: TRBV19; J gene: TRBJ1-5; clone size: .; CDR3 DNA: TGTGCCAGTAGTGCGATGACAGGGCGGCCCCAGCATTTT; CDR3 protein: CASSAMTGRPQHF
D gene: TRBD2; V gene: TRBV4-3; J gene: TRBJ2-7; clone size: .; CDR3 DNA: TGCGCCAGCAGCCAAGAAAGGACTAGCGGGGGGAACTACGAGCAGTACTTC; CDR3 protein: CASSQERTSGGNYEQYF
D gene: TRBD1; V gene: TRBV5-5; J gene: TRBJ1-1; clone size: .; CDR3 DNA: TGTGCCAGCAGCTTAACAGGGGTTGGCACTGAAGCTTTCTTT; CDR3 protein: CASSLTGVGTEAFF
D gene: .; V gene: TRBV5-6; J gene: TRBJ2-1; clone size: once; CDR3 DNA: TGTGCCAGCAGCTTTTCGCTAGACCGGGATGAGCAGTTCTTC; CDR3 protein: CASSFSLDRDEQFF
D gene: .; V gene: TRBV7-9; J gene: TRBJ1-6; clone size: .; CDR3 DNA: TGTGCCAGCAGAAGTGACAGTTCGGTCGGTTATAATTCACCCCTCCACTTT; CDR3 protein: CASRSDSSVGYNSPLHF
D gene: .; V gene: TRBV30; J gene: TRBJ1-1; clone size: .; CDR3 DNA: TGTGCCTGGAGTGTCGACAGGATCGGGGACACTGAAGCTTTCTTT; CDR3 protein: CAWSVDRIGDTEAFF
D gene: .; V gene: TRBV4-1; J gene: TRBJ2-7; clone size: .; CDR3 DNA: TGCGCCAGCAGCCAAGATTTTCGGAGCAGGGCCTACGAGCAGTACTTC; CDR3 protein: CASSQDFRSRAYEQYF
D gene: TRBD1; V gene: TRBV4-1; J gene: TRBJ1-5; clone size: .; CDR3 DNA: TGCGCCAGCAGCCAAGGACAGGGGAGCAATCAGCCCCAGCATTTT; CDR3 protein: CASSQGQGSNQPQHF
D gene: .; V gene: TRBV5-4; J gene: TRBJ2-3; clone size: .; CDR3 DNA: TGTGCCAGCAGCATAAGTACAGGGATCACAGATACGCAGTATTTT; CDR3 protein: CASSISTGITDTQYF
D gene: .; V gene: TRBV9; J gene: TRBJ2-1; clone size: .; CDR3 DNA: TGTGCCAGCAGCGCACAGGGGGGGCGGTCCTACAATGAGCAGTTCTTC; CDR3 protein: CASSAQGGRSYNEQFF
D gene: .; V gene: TRBV4-3; J gene: TRBJ2-7; clone size: .; CDR3 DNA: TGCGCCAGCAGCCAAGATCGGAGTTACTACTCCTACGAGCAGTACTTC; CDR3 protein: CASSQDRSYYSYEQYF
D gene: .; V gene: TRBV19; J gene: TRBJ1-1; clone size: .; CDR3 DNA: TGTGCCAGTAGTATAGATGGTATGAGTGAAGCGAACACTGAAGCTTTCTTT; CDR3 protein: CASSIDGMSEANTEAFF
D gene: TRBD1; V gene: TRBV30; J gene: TRBJ1-2; clone size: .; CDR3 DNA: TGTGCCTGGAGTGTAGATCTTGGGACAGGGGCTGGCTACACCTTC; CDR3 protein: CAWSVDLGTGAGYTF
D gene: TRBD1; V gene: TRBV9; J gene: TRBJ1-1; clone size: .; CDR3 DNA: TGTGCCAGCAGCGTTTCAGGGGGATTCACTGAAGCTTTCTTT; CDR3 protein: CASSVSGGFTEAFF
D gene: TRBD1; V gene: TRBV12-5; J gene: TRBJ2-7; clone size: .; CDR3 DNA: TGTGCTAGTGGTTTGATAGAAACCGGGACAGGGGGCGACGAGCAGTACTTC; CDR3 protein: CASGLIETGTGGDEQYF
D gene: TRBD1; V gene: TRBV28; J gene: TRBJ2-3; clone size: .; CDR3 DNA: TGTGCCAGCAGCGGACAGGGGGCCACAGATACGCAGTATTTT; CDR3 protein: CASSGQGATDTQYF
D gene: TRBD2; V gene: TRBV30; J gene: TRBJ2-7; clone size: .; CDR3 DNA: TGTGCCTGGACACCCGGGACTAGCGGGTACGAGCAGTACTTC; CDR3 protein: CAWTPGTSGYEQYF
D gene: TRBD2; V gene: TRBV5-1; J gene: TRBJ2-3; clone size: .; CDR3 DNA: TGCGCCAGCAGTACGGCTAGCGGGGGGATACCAGATACGCAGTATTTT; CDR3 protein: CASSTASGGIPDTQYF
D gene: .; V gene: TRBV19; J gene: TRBJ1-1; clone size: few; CDR3 DNA: TGTGCCAGTAGTATACAGAACACTGAAGCTTTCTTT; CDR3 protein: CASSIQNTEAFF
D gene: TRBD2; V gene: TRBV30; J gene: TRBJ2-1; clone size: .; CDR3 DNA: TGTGCCTGGACCGGGACTAGCGGAGTCTCCTACAATGAGCAGTTCTTC; CDR3 protein: CAWTGTSGVSYNEQFF
D gene: TRBD2; V gene: TRBV4-1; J gene: TRBJ2-7; clone size: .; CDR3 DNA: TGCGCCAGCAGCCAAGCCCCCCTAGCGGGTCCTTCCTACGAGCAGTACTTC; CDR3 protein: CASSQAPLAGPSYEQYF
D gene: TRBD2; V gene: TRBV5-4; J gene: TRBJ2-7; clone size: .; CDR3 DNA: TGTGCCAGCAGCCTAGGGACTACGGCTACCTACGAGCAGTACTTC; CDR3 protein: CASSLGTTATYEQYF
D gene: .; V gene: TRBV2; J gene: TRBJ2-4; clone size: .; CDR3 DNA: TGTGCCAGCAGTGAGGGCTTTGACAAAAACATTCAGTACTTC; CDR3 protein: CASSEGFDKNIQYF
D gene: .; V gene: TRBV5-8; J gene: TRBJ1-6; clone size: .; CDR3 DNA: TGTGCCAGCACCCAGGTGACGGTTCTTTATAATTCACCCCTCCACTTT; CDR3 protein: CASTQVTVLYNSPLHF
D gene: .; V gene: TRBV9; J gene: TRBJ2-7; clone size: .; CDR3 DNA: TGTGCCAGCAGCAAAGGACAGACCTACGAGCAGTACTTC; CDR3 protein: CASSKGQTYEQYF